This T cell receptor (beta chain) was sequenced during a study of Ad26.COV2.S vaccination and SARS-CoV-2 variants. This clone showed up just once. Noted treatment: about 20 received Ad26.COV2.S at low or high dose, single or two shots; roughly five received placebo; per-sample allocation not given. Sampling was done on day 63 after the first vaccine or placebo injection. The length of the CDR3 is 17 residues. V shed 0 bases and J shed 0 bases, with 9 bases lying between them. Germline CDR1 and CDR2: MNHEY and SMNVEV (reference sequence). The data were produced by immunoSEQ multiplex PCR, yet TCRdb's version contains in-frame clones alone and is incomplete. The table records about 450,000 clones, roughly nine tenths of them present only once.

Sequenced material: peripheral blood, taken in a trial of Ad26.COV2.S vaccine versus placebo. The clonotype comes from a person aged 18-60 years who received the Ad26.COV2.S COVID-19 vaccine or a placebo. The chain carries TRBV27 and TRBJ1-6; the D is unclear. The CDR3 bases are TGTGCCAGCAGTTTATCGGGGAGTAGCTCCTATAATTCACCCCTCCACTTT. This gives the protein CASSLSGSSSYNSPLHF.